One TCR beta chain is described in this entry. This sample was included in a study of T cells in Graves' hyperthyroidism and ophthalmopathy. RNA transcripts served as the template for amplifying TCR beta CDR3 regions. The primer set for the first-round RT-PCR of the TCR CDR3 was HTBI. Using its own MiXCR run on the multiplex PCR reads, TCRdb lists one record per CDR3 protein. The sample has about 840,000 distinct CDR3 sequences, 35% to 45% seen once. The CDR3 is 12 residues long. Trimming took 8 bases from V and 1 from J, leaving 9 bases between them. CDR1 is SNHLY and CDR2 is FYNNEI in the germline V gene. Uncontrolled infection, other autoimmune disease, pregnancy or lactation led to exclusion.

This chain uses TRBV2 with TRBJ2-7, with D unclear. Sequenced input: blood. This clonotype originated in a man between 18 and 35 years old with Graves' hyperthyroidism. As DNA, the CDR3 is TGTGCCAGCGTCGTCAGTTCCTACGAGCAGTACTTC. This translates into CASVVSSYEQYF.